Shown below are 17 T cell receptor beta chains from a single sample sequenced in a study of regulatory T cells in long-lasting Graves disease. Arm-PCR of CDR3 regions and iRepertoire HTBI primers were the basis on which TCR beta libraries were built. TCRdb passed the multiplex PCR reads through MiXCR, listing each CDR3 protein once. The sample yields 520,000 or so distinct CDR3 sequences, more than 10% seen once. The time point denotes: newly diagnosed GD, antithyroid drugs for less than 3 months. PBMCs were the source of the RNA used for TCR sequencing. The same data also went into a second study, on T cells in Graves' hyperthyroidism and ophthalmopathy.

Material: peripheral blood mononuclear cells (PBMCs), obtained at new diagnosis, from a patient treated with antithyroid drugs. Receptor source: a woman under 40 with Graves disease.

Comment on this clonotype: With a much larger clone just one base away, this may be a read error. The chain couples TRBV6-5 to TRBJ2-1; D unclear. The CDR3 loop spans 15 amino acids. CDR1 is MNHEY and CDR2 is SVGAGI in the germline V gene. V lost 0 bases to trimming and J lost 10 bases, with 16 bases between them. The DNA of the CDR3 is TGTGCCAGCAGTTACTCGATGACATCCTCCTACGAGCAGTTCTTC. Protein: CASSYSMTSSYEQFF.

This clonotype has only a few counts. The genes are TRBV6-1 and TRBJ1-2, with 7 bases lining up with TRBD1. CDR1 and CDR2 from the germline V gene are MNHNS and SASEGT. The CDR3 contains 18 residues. The V gene end was trimmed by 6 bases and the J gene end by 2 bases; junction bases not matched to a gene: 18. As DNA, the CDR3 is TGTGCCAGCAGAGACATTACGACAGGGTATATGGTCAACTATGGCTACACCTTC. Translating gives CASRDITTGYMVNYGYTF.

This clonotype appeared many times. The gene calls are TRBV19 and TRBJ1-1; D gene uncertain. The ends were cut back, 1 base at V and 1 base at J, with 7 bases in the middle. The CDR3 is made up of 14 amino acids. Germline V gives CDR1 LNHDA, CDR2 SQIVND (reference sequence). The CDR3 reads CASSIGTRNTEAFF. CDR3 bases: TGTGCCAGTAGTATAGGCACCCGGAACACTGAAGCTTTCTTT.

A few counts support this clonotype. The rearrangement joins TRBV28 to TRBJ2-1, with 7 bases fitting TRBD2. Germline loops: CDR1 MDHEN, CDR2 SYDVKM. This CDR3 has 13 amino acids. The trim removed 11 bases at V and 0 bases at J, leaving 4 bases unmatched. CDR3 amino acids: CAVREASYNEQFF. The DNA of the CDR3 is TGTGCCGTCCGGGAGGCCTCCTACAATGAGCAGTTCTTC.

This chain uses TRBV12-3 or TRBV12-4 with TRBJ2-1; TRBD1 might be the D (6 bases). Trimming cost V 1 base and J 9 bases, with 13 bases left between them. This CDR3 is built from 14 residues. In DNA form, the CDR3 reads TGTGCCAGCAGTTTAGGGACAGCCTTAGCTGAGCAGTTCTTC. Translated: CASSLGTALAEQFF.

With respect to this clonotype: A much larger clone differs from this one at a single base, so this may be a read error. The chain uses TRBV20-1 and TRBJ1-4, with 9 bases lining up with TRBD1. The germline CDR1 and CDR2 sequences are DFQATT and SNEGSKA (reference sequence). This CDR3 is built from 13 residues. The CDR3 region has the DNA TGCAGTTCTAGCCCCGGGACAGGGCCAAAACTGTTTTTT. Protein sequence: CSSSPGTGPKLFF.

The chain has TRBV11-3 and TRBJ2-7; 13 bases map to TRBD2. The CDR3 covers 16 residues. With 3 bases clipped from V and 5 bases from J, the junction kept 7 bases outside the gene matches. Germline V gene data show CDR1 as SGHNT and CDR2 as YENEEA. The CDR3 is CASSLRTSGSLNEQYF. Written as DNA, the CDR3 is TGTGCCAGCAGCTTGAGGACTAGCGGGAGTCTCAACGAGCAGTACTTC.

At least ten counts were recorded for this clonotype. The rearrangement links TRBV7-8 to TRBJ1-2; the D gene is possibly TRBD1 (6 bases). Trimming took off 5 bases at V and 4 bases at J, with 17 bases between the two ends. The V gene's germline CDR1 is SGHVS and CDR2 FQNEAQ. This CDR3 contains 15 residues. The CDR3 protein is CASSLNTGNFYGYTF. As DNA, the CDR3 is TGTGCCAGCAGCCTAAACACAGGGAACTTCTATGGCTACACCTTC.

This chain joins TRBV29-1 and TRBJ2-1; 14 nucleotides align to TRBD2. After removal of 5 bases from V and 3 bases from J, the junction contained 12 bases not matched to a gene. CDR1 and CDR2 from the germline V gene are SQVTM and ANQGSEA. The CDR3 length is 18 residues. The CDR3: CSVLGLAGASFVYNEQFF. Written as DNA, the CDR3 is TGCAGCGTTCTGGGACTAGCGGGAGCTTCCTTCGTCTACAATGAGCAGTTCTTC.

This clonotype came up many times. The chain is built from TRBV3-1 and TRBJ2-7; D is possibly TRBD2 (5 bases). The CDR3 has 16 amino acids. Trimming cost V 8 bases and J 2 bases, with 22 bases left between them. The germline CDR1 and CDR2 sequences are LGHDT and YNNKEL (reference sequence). This CDR3 reads CASQQKRRGSPYEQYF. As DNA, the CDR3 is TGTGCCAGCCAACAAAAAAGGAGAGGGTCCCCCTACGAGCAGTACTTC.

The rearrangement links TRBV7-9 to TRBJ2-5; possible D gene TRBD1, 5 bases. Between the trimmed V and J ends, which lost 3 bases and 1 base, there was a span of 9 bases. Germline values: CDR1 SEHNR, CDR2 FQNEAQ (reference sequence). This CDR3 spans 14 amino acids. CDR3 sequence: CASSFGRAQETQYF. The CDR3 bases are TGTGCCAGCAGCTTCGGCAGGGCCCAAGAGACCCAGTACTTC.

This clonotype occurred many times. J is TRBJ2-1 and V is TRBV30, with TRBD2 matching over 11 bases. Germline V gene data show CDR1 as GTSNPN and CDR2 as SVGIG (reference sequence). The CDR3 is made up of 15 amino acids. V dropped 5 bases and J dropped 5; count of bases not matched to a gene: 8. The CDR3: CAWAGRSGRDNEQFF. The CDR3 nucleotides read TGTGCCTGGGCTGGACGTAGCGGGAGGGACAATGAGCAGTTCTTC.

This chain connects TRBV19 to TRBJ1-5; possible D gene TRBD1, 6 bases. The ends were cut back, 4 bases at V and 2 bases at J, with 15 bases in the middle. Germline V CDR1 and CDR2: LNHDA, SQIVND (reference sequence). The CDR3 extends over 16 amino acids. CDR3 sequence reads: CASSRETGLGNQPQHF. As DNA, the CDR3 is TGTGCCAGTAGTAGGGAGACAGGCTTGGGCAATCAGCCCCAGCATTTT.

This clonotype appeared many times. V and J are TRBV18 and TRBJ1-2; possible D gene TRBD1, 5 bases. V lost 2 bases and J 3 bases, leaving 13 bases between the germline ends. CDR3 length: 15 amino acids. Germline lookup yields CDR1 KGHSH and CDR2 LQKENI. This CDR3 is CASSPSRGFDYGYTF. CDR3 in DNA: TGTGCCAGCTCACCATCGCGGGGGTTTGACTATGGCTACACCTTC.

This clonotype has at least ten counts. The chain recombines TRBV20-1 with TRBJ2-7, with 15 nucleotides matching TRBD2. Germline CDR1 is DFQATT and CDR2 is SNEGSKA (reference sequence). Trimming removed 1 base from V and 5 bases from J; junction bases left unmatched: 9. The CDR3 covers 17 residues. In DNA, the CDR3 is TGCAGTGCTAGAGGCGGACTAGCGGGAGGGGCGGGGGACGAGCAGTACTTC. Translation gives CSARGGLAGGAGDEQYF.

The V call is TRBV6-1, the J call TRBJ1-5, with D possibly matching TRBD1 (5 bases). CDR1 and CDR2 from the germline V gene are MNHNS and SASEGT. Trimming pared 6 bases from V and 6 bases from J, leaving 12 bases between. The length of the CDR3 is 13 residues. In DNA form, the CDR3 reads TGTGCCAGCAGAGAAACCAGGGTTCAGCCCCAGCATTTT. Protein product: CASRETRVQPQHF.

This clonotype was recorded at least ten times. The rearrangement joins TRBV3-1 to TRBJ2-3; no clear D. Germline V gene lookup returns CDR1 LGHDT and CDR2 YNNKEL (reference sequence). Trimming shortened V by 5 bases and J by 4 bases, and 13 bases separated the two germline ends. This CDR3 is built from 14 residues. CDR3 protein: CASSLRLGADTQYF. CDR3 DNA sequence: TGTGCCAGCAGCTTACGACTGGGCGCAGATACGCAGTATTTT.